Listed below are T cell receptor beta chains from one sample, sequenced in a study of T cell repertoires in cytomegalovirus infection. TCRdb passed the reads through MiXCR, listing each CDR3 protein once. The sample lists about 150,000 distinct CDR3 sequences, less than 25% seen once, with 9.5% to 12% in the top ten. Sequencing was performed on PBMCs. These receptors all come from a human donor in good health (CMV status not recorded). Some clones in this sample may be carry-over from other donors' samples. Each CDR3 is given with its conserved first and last residue. D genes are given only for firm matches. Size tells how often a clone was seen (once, few, many) or the class of an expanded clone, and some rows leave it out.

j_call clone_size d_call v_call cdr3_aa cdr3_nt
TRBJ1-5 . . TRBV27 CASSQGSVQPQHF TGTGCCAGCAGTCAGGGATCCGTACAGCCCCAGCATTTT
TRBJ2-3 few TRBD1 TRBV9 CASSVVGGHTDTQYF TGTGCCAGCAGCGTAGTAGGGGGCCACACAGATACGCAGTATTTT
TRBJ2-2 . . TRBV11-3 CASSPLAGPNTGELFF TGTGCCAGCAGCCCCCTGGCGGGGCCGAACACCGGGGAGCTGTTTTTT
TRBJ2-4 . TRBD2 TRBV20-1 CSARWGLAGGNGQGIQYF TGCAGTGCTCGATGGGGACTAGCGGGGGGGAATGGCCAGGGCATTCAGTACTTC
TRBJ2-1 . TRBD2 TRBV6-2/TRBV6-3 CASSFRLAGVAYNEQFF TGTGCCAGCAGTTTCCGTCTAGCGGGAGTGGCCTACAATGAGCAGTTCTTC
TRBJ2-3 few . TRBV28 CASSSPGGGSTDTQYF TGTGCCAGCAGTTCCCCGGGGGGCGGGAGCACAGATACGCAGTATTTT
TRBJ2-3 few . TRBV5-6 CASSLGNTQYF TGTGCCAGCAGCTTGGGAAATACGCAGTATTTT
TRBJ1-4 . . TRBV5-1 CASSLTDRNEKLFF TGCGCCAGCAGCTTAACAGACAGAAATGAAAAACTGTTTTTT
TRBJ2-2 . . TRBV24-1 CATSDYSMANTGELFF TGTGCCACCAGTGATTACAGCATGGCGAACACCGGGGAGCTGTTTTTT
TRBJ2-1 . . TRBV6-8 CASSFDSYNEQFF TGTGCCAGCAGTTTCGACAGCTACAATGAGCAGTTCTTC
TRBJ2-1 . . TRBV9 CASSVPKRSGVDEQFF TGTGCCAGCAGCGTACCCAAGCGGAGTGGTGTGGATGAGCAGTTCTTC
TRBJ1-1 many . TRBV19 CASSPNTNTEAFF TGTGCCAGTAGTCCTAACACGAACACTGAAGCTTTCTTT
TRBJ2-7 few . TRBV7-8 CASSLAQTLYEQYF TGTGCCAGCAGCTTAGCGCAAACCCTCTACGAGCAGTACTTC